This T cell receptor (beta chain) was sequenced in a study of monozygotic twins with inflammatory bowel disease (dated by TCRdb to about 2019). Some background on the complete study: The full study comprised 28 monozygotic twin pairs: nine German pairs (four IBD-concordant, five IBD-discordant) and 19 IBD-discordant Danish pairs. The search for disease-associated traits relied mainly on comparing, within discordant pairs, IBD patients with their genetically identical healthy co-twins. Each individual had, on average, about 151 000 unique TCRalpha sequences and 181 000 unique TCRbeta sequences available for analysis. The investigation overall reported the following: The analysis was unable to tell apart different T cell subtypes. IBD patients had lower TCRbeta repertoire diversity, measured by the inverse Simpson index, than their healthy co-twins. Concordant and discordant twins showed no difference in repertoire similarity, possibly because of limited statistical power. Background noise and inter-individual variability may have been introduced into the repertoires by the differing immunosuppressive treatments among patients. The results gave no support for a single strong signal or clonotype linked to IBD. IBD patients shared fewer clonotypes with other individuals than healthy twins did, most markedly in patients showing signs of disease activity.

CDR1 and CDR2 (SNHLY, FYNNEI) derive from the germline V gene. The CDR3 starts with the cysteine, ends with the phenylalanine, and has 15 residues. The entry carries no DNA sequence. The method behind the library was 5' RACE. Each TCR library was prepared from roughly 3.5 ug of total RNA. For each sample, cDNA synthesis was carried out in eight separate reactions using SMARTScribe reverse transcriptase. During cDNA synthesis, unique molecular identifiers containing a 6-nucleotide sample barcode were introduced by template switching. TCRalpha and TCRbeta cDNA was amplified in two nested PCRs of around 15 and 9 cycles, and bead purification was carried out after each PCR. Before amplification, the cDNA was treated with uracil DNA-glycosylase and purified using the QIAquick PCR purification kit. The second PCR was the step at which Illumina TruSeq-compatible adapters and sample-specific barcodes were added. TapeStation and Qubit were used to check library quality and concentration, and 5 ng of each library went into the pool. Sequencing of pooled libraries was carried out on an Illumina HiSeq2500 single-index Rapid Run using 2 x 100 bp reads and custom sequencing primers. Per the authors' processing: PCR and sequencing errors were corrected by UMI-based consensus assembly using MiGEC version 1.2.6. MiXCR version 2.1.1 was used for V(D)J alignment, clonotype assembly and CDR3 extraction. Normalisation of gene usage, clonotype sharing and MAIT/NKT TCR abundance was achieved by analysing the top 1000, 10 000 and 20 000 clonotypes per sample. After downsampling to 27 000 UMIs, diversity was calculated as the inverse Simpson index using the vegan R package. Paired Mann-Whitney U tests were applied to discordant twin pairs, with Benjamini-Hochberg correction for multiple testing. One entry per CDR3 protein sequence results from the TCRdb reprocessing of the reads, with DNA left out. These V and J calls are TCRdb output, not the study's own analysis. The sample's records list about 420,000 distinct CDR3 sequences. 2% to 2.5% of the sample belongs to the ten largest clones.

From each donor, a roughly 2.5 ml peripheral blood sample was drawn into PAXgene tubes and stored at -80 degrees C. Without T cell sorting, total RNA was isolated from whole blood using the PAXgene blood miRNA kit on an automated QIAcube. Peripheral blood from monozygotic twin pairs, either concordant or discordant for inflammatory bowel disease, underwent deep TCRalpha and TCRbeta repertoire profiling that used unique molecular barcoding. Smoking habits were recorded for all twin pairs, and each individual was classified as a current, former or never smoker. In regard to this clonotype: Its antigen has not been determined.

Sequenced input: blood. The chain is made from TRBV2 and TRBJ2-7; TCRdb gives TRBD1 as the D gene, but with no DNA this cannot be confirmed. The clonotype originates from a human donor with ulcerative colitis or Crohn's disease, or a healthy co-twin of an affected twin (not recorded which). The CDR3 protein: CASKDITGGYPEQYF.